These 12 T cell receptor beta chains came from one sample sequenced in a study of technical replicates of blood from several donors. Sequencing was performed with immunoSEQ multiplex PCR; in TCRdb, only in-frame clones are kept and a portion is missing. The table includes about 53,000 clones, about 82% detected once. Source material: PBMCs. These TCRs come from a human donor in good health. Some clones in this sample may be carry-over from other donors' samples.

The chain uses TRBV7-2 and TRBJ2-2, with a weak D call TRBD2 (5 bases). V lost 5 bases and J 3 bases, leaving 10 bases between the germline ends. This CDR3 spans 14 amino acids. Germline V gives CDR1 SGHTA, CDR2 FQGNSA. The CDR3 bases are TGTGCCAGCAGCCGGACGCGGGACACCGGGGAGCTGTTTTTT. Its protein product is CASSRTRDTGELFF.

The genes are TRBV6-6 and TRBJ1-5, with 7 nucleotides matching TRBD1. The CDR3 runs 14 residues. Losses at the gene ends were 6 bases for V and 3 bases for J; bases not matched to a gene: 5. CDR1 is MNHNY and CDR2 is SVGAGI in the germline V gene (reference sequence). In DNA, the CDR3 is TGTGCCAGCAGGGAGACAGGGAACAATCAGCCCCAGCATTTT. The encoded protein is CASRETGNNQPQHF.

The genes are TRBV21-1 and TRBJ2-1; no DNA check was done on the table's D call, TRBD2. TRBV21-1 is termed a pseudogene. This CDR3 spans 13 amino acids. This CDR3 is CASSKGGGGAMFF. The CDR3 nucleotides read TGTGCCAGCAGCAAAGGGGGGGGAGGGGCCATGTTCTTC.

CDR3 DNA sequence: TGTGCCAGCACCGCCGGGACTAGCAGTTTTCCAGATACGCAGTATTTT. Its protein product is CASTAGTSSFPDTQYF. The rearrangement links TRBV7-6 to TRBJ2-3; 9 nucleotides line up with TRBD2. Germline V gene lookup returns CDR1 SGHVS and CDR2 FNYEAQ. The CDR3 extends over 16 amino acids. The V and J ends lost 7 bases and 4 bases, in that order; junction bases with no gene match: 12.

The chain recombines TRBV19 with TRBJ2-2; the match to TRBD2 covers 9 bases. The CDR3 loop spans 17 amino acids. CDR1 LNHDA and CDR2 SQIVND come from the germline V gene (reference sequence). With 0 bases clipped from V and 5 bases from J, the junction kept 7 bases outside the gene matches. The CDR3, as DNA: TGTGCCAGTAGTATAGAGATAGCGGGAGCGTTAACCGGGGAGCTGTTTTTT. Protein product: CASSIEIAGALTGELFF.

The V call is TRBV7-9, the J call TRBJ2-5, with D possibly being TRBD2 (5 bases). Germline V gene sequence: CDR1 SEHNR, CDR2 FQNEAQ (reference sequence). Trimming stripped 5 bases from V and 14 bases from J, with 18 bases between. CDR3 size: 12 residues. In nucleotides, the CDR3 is TGTGCCAGCAGCACTCAATCTAGCTCTATCTACTTC. It specifies CASSTQSSSIYF.

The rearrangement uses TRBV10-3 and TRBJ2-2, with D perhaps TRBD2 (6 bases). CDR1 ENHRY and CDR2 SYGVKD come from the germline V gene. V lost 0 bases and J lost 4, with 9 bases in between. The CDR3 is 15 amino acids. CDR3 sequence: CAISESRAGTGELFF. CDR3 nucleotides: TGTGCCATCAGTGAGTCTCGAGCGGGCACCGGGGAGCTGTTTTTT.

This chain uses TRBV11-3 with TRBJ2-3; 9 bases agree with TRBD1. The CDR3 loop spans 17 amino acids. J gave up 4 bases and V 5 bases, and 13 bases lay outside the gene matches. Germline CDR1 is SGHNT and CDR2 is YENEEA. The CDR3 nucleotides are TGTGCCAGCAGCCGGGGACAGGGACGTTTTCCGGCAGATACGCAGTATTTT. Its translation: CASSRGQGRFPADTQYF.

V usage is TRBV4-1 and J usage is TRBJ1-2; D is undetermined. Trimming took 0 bases from V and 6 from J, leaving 11 bases between them. The CDR3 runs 14 residues. Germline CDR1 and CDR2: MGHRA and YSYEKL. CDR3 nucleotides: TGCGCCAGCAGCCAAGATTGGAGGACGGATGGCTACACCTTC. Protein product: CASSQDWRTDGYTF.

This clone appeared a single time. This chain uses TRBV2 with TRBJ1-6, with unresolved D. Germline V lookup: CDR1 SNHLY, CDR2 FYNNEI. This CDR3 comprises 14 residues. Trimming left V 8 bases short and J 0 bases short, with 8 bases between. The CDR3 DNA follows: TGTGCCAGCGTTAGGAGCTCCTATAATTCACCCCTCCACTTT. It encodes CASVRSSYNSPLHF.

In its sample, this clone was seen a few times. This chain uses TRBV6-4 with TRBJ2-2; 7 bases agree with TRBD1. This CDR3 comprises 13 residues. From germline, CDR1 is MRHNA and CDR2 SNTAGT. The V gene end was trimmed by 3 bases and the J gene end by 5 bases; junction bases not matched to a gene: 0. This CDR3 reads CASSEQGTGELFF. CDR3 bases: TGTGCCAGCAGTGAACAGGGGACCGGGGAGCTGTTTTTT.

This chain connects TRBV9 to TRBJ1-4, with D unresolved. Germline assignment: CDR1 SGDLS and CDR2 YYNGEE. The CDR3 sequence is 14 residues long. The ends were cut back, 1 base at V and 4 bases at J, with 8 bases in the middle. The CDR3 region has the DNA TGTGCCAGCAGCGTACGAGATGATAATGAAAAACTGTTTTTT. Protein: CASSVRDDNEKLFF.